The clone carrying this T cell receptor beta chain was detected only a few times. V gave up 1 base and J gave up 4 bases, with 13 bases separating them. Per the germline V gene, CDR1 is LNHNV and CDR2 is YYDKDF (reference sequence). The CDR3 runs to 15 residues. These data come from a study of blood T cells in healthy people across ages. A J-beta primer mix and a sample-barcoded 5' primer were used in a second PCR of roughly 6 to 12 cycles. TCRdb called the 5' RACE reads again in MiXCR, with one record for every CDR3 protein. Of over 700,000 distinct CDR3 sequences in the sample, roughly 50% were seen once.

The chain links TRBV15 to TRBJ2-5; D is possibly TRBD1 (6 bases). The sequenced material came from blood. This TCR derives from an elderly man in good health. The CDR3 reads CATSRVPTGVETQYF. DNA for the CDR3: TGTGCCACCAGCAGAGTACCGACAGGAGTAGAGACCCAGTACTTC. The full variable domain, rest sourced from reference TRBV15 and TRBJ2-5, is DAMVIQNPRYQVTQFGKPVTLSCSQTLNHNVMYWYQQKSSQAPKLLFHYYDKDFNNEADTPDNFQSRRPNTSFCFLDIRSPGLGDTAMYLCATSRVPTGVETQYFGPGTRLLVL.